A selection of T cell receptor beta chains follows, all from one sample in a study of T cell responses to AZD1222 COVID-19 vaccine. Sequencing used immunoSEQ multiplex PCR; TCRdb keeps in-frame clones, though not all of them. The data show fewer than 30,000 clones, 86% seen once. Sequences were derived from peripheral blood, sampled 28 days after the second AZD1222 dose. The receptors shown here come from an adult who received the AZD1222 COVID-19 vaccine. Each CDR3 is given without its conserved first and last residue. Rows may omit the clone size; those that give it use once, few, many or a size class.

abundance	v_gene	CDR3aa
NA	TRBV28	ASSFFAEYNEKLF
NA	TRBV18	ASSRGTGTDTQY
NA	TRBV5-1	ASNLGQTQETQY
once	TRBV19	ASSTPRQGFQPQH
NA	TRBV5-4	ASSPGGQRENNEQF
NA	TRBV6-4	ASSPSEGGMNTEAF
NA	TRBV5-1	ASSLSGVVGTDTQY
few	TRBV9	ASSVGGGLNTEAF
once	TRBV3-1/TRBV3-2	ASGGLAMKETQY
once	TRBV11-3	ASSSGTGAQTQY
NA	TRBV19	ASKSTEREGGTDTQY
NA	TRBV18	ASSPRDLSNEQF
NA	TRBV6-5	ASSSGRETQY
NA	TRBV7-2	ASSPGGALDTQY
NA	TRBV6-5	ASRGRTGGNQPQH
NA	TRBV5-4	ASSLARSGGATEAF
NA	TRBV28	ATSPAGWYNEQF
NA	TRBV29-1	SVAPGDNIQY
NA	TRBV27	ASSNRPDRGPGANVLT
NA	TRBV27	ASSLALAGGLEQY